The 17 T cell receptor beta chains presented below share a single source sample, sequenced in a study of T-cell memory formation after mild COVID-19. TCRdb re-analysed the 5' RACE reads in MiXCR, keeping a single row per CDR3 protein. The data contain around 200,000 distinct CDR3 sequences, roughly a fifth of them singletons. Material: PBMCs or a T cell subset sorted from them (not recorded which). The receptors were sampled from an adult woman who had mild COVID-19 (a few samples of this study predate the infection). Cell type and time point are not known.

The chain carries TRBV15 and TRBJ2-1; 9 bases agree with TRBD2. The V segment lost 9 bases and the J segment 6 bases; nucleotides outside the gene matches: 6. Looked up from germline, CDR1 is LNHNV and CDR2 is YYDKDF (reference sequence). The CDR3 loop spans 13 amino acids. CDR3 bases: TGTGCCACTGTGGCTAGCGGGACCAATGAGCAGTTCTTC. This sequence encodes CATVASGTNEQFF.

The table lists this clonotype with a few counts. This chain uses TRBV3-1 with TRBJ1-1; D may be TRBD1 (5 bases). With 7 bases removed from V and 3 bases from J, the gap between germline ends came to 12 bases. This CDR3 is 13 amino acids long. CDR1 is LGHDT and CDR2 is YNNKEL in the germline V gene (reference sequence). The CDR3 spells CASMPKGHTEAFF. The DNA of the CDR3 is TGTGCCAGCATGCCAAAGGGGCACACTGAAGCTTTCTTT.

This clonotype was found a few times. The chain is built from TRBV9 and TRBJ1-1; D remains ambiguous. This CDR3 is built from 13 residues. CDR1 is SGDLS, CDR2 YYNGEE, per germline. Trimming stripped 0 bases from V and 1 base from J, with 4 bases between. CDR3 in DNA: TGTGCCAGCAGCGTAGGGTGGAACACTGAAGCTTTCTTT. Translating it yields CASSVGWNTEAFF. The full variable domain, with the rest looked up from reference TRBV9 and TRBJ1-1, is DSGVTQTPKHLITATGQRVTLRCSPRSGDLSVYWYQQSLDQGLQFLIQYYNGEERAKGNILERFSAQQFPDLHSELNLSSLELGDSALYFCASSVGWNTEAFFGQGTRLTVV.

This clonotype was found a few times. The chain couples TRBV5-4 to TRBJ1-2; 8 bases map to TRBD1. Germline trimming cut 4 bases from V and 7 bases from J; bases unmatched to any gene: 9. Germline CDR1 reads SGHNT; CDR2 reads YYREEE (reference sequence). The CDR3 has 14 amino acids. The CDR3 here is CASSDHQGAPGYTF. DNA for the CDR3: TGTGCCAGCAGCGACCACCAGGGGGCGCCTGGCTACACCTTC.

This clonotype was seen a few times. The chain has TRBV5-1 and TRBJ2-1; 7 nucleotides align to TRBD1. The V and J ends lost 2 bases and 2 bases, in that order; junction bases with no gene match: 4. This CDR3 region has 15 residues. CDR1 is SGHRS, CDR2 YFSETQ, per germline. This chain's CDR3 is CASSFGDRAYNEQFF. The CDR3 nucleotides are TGCGCCAGCAGCTTCGGCGACAGGGCCTACAATGAGCAGTTCTTC.

This chain joins TRBV7-9 and TRBJ2-7, with D perhaps being TRBD1 or TRBD2 (6 bases each). CDR1 and CDR2 (germline): SEHNR, FQNEAQ (reference sequence). The ends were cut back, 3 bases at V and 1 base at J, with 19 bases in the middle. The CDR3 runs to 17 residues. The DNA of the CDR3 is TGTGCCAGCAGCTTGGGGACCGGGGGACAAGGGTCCTACGAGCAGTACTTC. It is translated as CASSLGTGGQGSYEQYF. The full variable domain, its missing parts supplied by reference TRBV7-9 and TRBJ2-7, is DTGVSQNPRHKITKRGQNVTFRCDPISEHNRLYWYRQTLGQGPEFLTYFQNEAQLEKSRLLSDRFSAERPKGSFSTLEIQRTEQGDSAMYLCASSLGTGGQGSYEQYFGPGTRLTVT.

The CDR3 is CASSYSGREANEQFF. The CDR3 DNA reads TGTGCCAGCAGTTACTCTGGGAGGGAGGCCAATGAGCAGTTCTTC. This chain uses TRBV6-5 with TRBJ2-1; 7 positions agree with TRBD2. The germline V gene has CDR1 MNHEY and CDR2 SVGAGI. With 0 bases clipped from V and 6 bases from J, the junction kept 5 bases outside the gene matches. This CDR3 has 15 amino acids.

The rearrangement uses TRBV5-5 and TRBJ1-1; the D is unclear. V gave up 7 bases and J gave up 1 base, with 8 bases separating them. The CDR3 sequence is 12 residues long. Germline CDR1 and CDR2: SGHKS and YYEKEE (reference sequence). CDR3 sequence: CASQPTNTEAFF. Written as DNA, the CDR3 is TGTGCCAGCCAACCGACGAACACTGAAGCTTTCTTT.

The chain joins TRBV6-1 to TRBJ2-1; tentatively, D is TRBD1 (5 bases). The V gene lost 2 bases and the J gene lost 3 bases, with 11 bases spanning the gap. This CDR3 has 15 amino acids. The germline V gene has CDR1 MNHNS and CDR2 SASEGT. CDR3 in DNA: TGTGCCAGCAGTGAAACAGGTACCCTCTACAATGAGCAGTTCTTC. Its protein product is CASSETGTLYNEQFF.

This clonotype has ten or more counts. This chain connects TRBV15 to TRBJ2-3, with 12 bases matching TRBD2. V lost 1 base and J lost 1; bases outside the gene matches: 0. Germline CDR1 is LNHNV and CDR2 is YYDKDF (reference sequence). This CDR3 is 16 amino acids long. The CDR3 DNA sequence: TGTGCCACCAGCAGAGGGACTAGCGGGGGCACAGATACGCAGTATTTT. It codes for CATSRGTSGGTDTQYF. The full variable domain, rest sourced from reference TRBV15 and TRBJ2-3, is DAMVIQNPRYQVTQFGKPVTLSCSQTLNHNVMYWYQQKSSQAPKLLFHYYDKDFNNEADTPDNFQSRRPNTSFCFLDIRSPGLGDTAMYLCATSRGTSGGTDTQYFGPGTRLTVL.

V is TRBV21-1 and J is TRBJ2-7; the D segment call TRBD1 is taken from the table without a DNA check. TRBV21-1 is a pseudogene. CDR3 length equals 16 residues. DNA for the CDR3: TGTGCCAGCTCGGGACAGCAATACTTATTCCTTTACGAGCAGTACTTC. This sequence encodes CASSGQQYLFLYEQYF.

V usage is TRBV9 and J usage is TRBJ2-7; D may correspond to TRBD1 or TRBD2 (7 bases each). The CDR3 contains 17 residues. V was cut by 3 bases and J by 5 bases, with 24 bases left in between. CDR1 is SGDLS, CDR2 YYNGEE, per germline. CDR3 coding DNA: TGTGCCAGCAGCGAGGGGGAGGGGGCACCCCGTATCGACGAGCAGTACTTC. This sequence encodes CASSEGEGAPRIDEQYF.

This clonotype was observed a handful of times. CDR3 region: CASSSTGRATDTQYF. The CDR3 nucleotides read TGTGCCAGTAGCTCCACTGGCCGTGCCACAGATACGCAGTATTTT. The V gene is TRBV19, the J gene TRBJ2-3; D not resolved. This CDR3 contains 15 residues. Germline CDR1 LNHDA, CDR2 SQIVND (reference sequence). Trimming cost V 6 bases and J 2 bases, with 15 bases left between them.

The CDR3 spells CAISAAGLFITFF. In DNA, the CDR3 is TGTGCCATCAGTGCTGCAGGACTCTTTATAACTTTCTTT. The V call is TRBV10-3, the J call TRBJ1-1; D unclear. The V and J ends lost 4 bases and 12 bases respectively, with 18 bases between them. This CDR3 is built from 13 residues. CDR1 is ENHRY, CDR2 SYGVKD, per germline.

This sequence joins TRBV7-6 and TRBJ1-1; TRBD1 matches 10 bases. Germline V CDR1 and CDR2: SGHVS, FNYEAQ. J lost 4 bases, V lost 5 bases, and 13 bases had no gene match. The CDR3 sequence is 17 residues long. The CDR3 nucleotides read TGTGCCAGCAGCATGATACCGACCCGGGACAGGGGCACTGAAGCTTTCTTT. Amino acid sequence: CASSMIPTRDRGTEAFF.

The chain employs TRBV7-9 and TRBJ2-3; TRBD2 agrees at 11 bases. The J segment lost 3 bases and the V segment lost 3 bases, leaving 5 bases of the junction unmatched. The germline V gene has CDR1 SEHNR and CDR2 FQNEAQ (reference sequence). The CDR3 spans 16 residues. CDR3 protein: CASSLFLAGGTDTQYF. The CDR3 bases are TGTGCCAGCAGCTTGTTTCTAGCGGGGGGTACAGATACGCAGTATTTT. The full variable domain, its missing parts supplied by reference TRBV7-9 and TRBJ2-3, is DTGVSQNPRHKITKRGQNVTFRCDPISEHNRLYWYRQTLGQGPEFLTYFQNEAQLEKSRLLSDRFSAERPKGSFSTLEIQRTEQGDSAMYLCASSLFLAGGTDTQYFGPGTRLTVL.

V and J are TRBV7-3 and TRBJ2-5, with 8 bases matching TRBD1. V shed 0 bases and J 2 bases; nucleotides not matched to a gene: 2. The CDR3 is 15 residues long. Germline CDR1 SGHTA, CDR2 FQGTGA. The CDR3 loop reads CASSLTGTGQETQYF. The CDR3 DNA follows: TGTGCCAGCAGCTTAACTGGGACAGGACAAGAGACCCAGTACTTC.